A single sample gave rise to the 12 T cell receptor beta chains below, sequenced in a study of T cells in Graves' hyperthyroidism and ophthalmopathy. Amplification of TCR beta CDR3 regions was performed using RNA transcripts as template. The TCR CDR3 first-round RT-PCR relied on the HTBI primer set. From the multiplex PCR reads, TCRdb called clonotypes with MiXCR, one entry per CDR3 protein. The sample has hundreds of thousands of distinct CDR3 sequences, about 15% seen once. Source material: blood. The source is a man younger than 35 with Graves' ophthalmopathy.

This clonotype appeared many times. The rearrangement links TRBV19 to TRBJ2-1, with 10 bases identical to TRBD1. The CDR3 spans 17 residues. Losses at the gene ends were 3 bases for V and 3 bases for J; bases not matched to a gene: 8. Germline values: CDR1 LNHDA, CDR2 SQIVND (reference sequence). The DNA for the CDR3 is TGTGCCAGTAGTATTGGCGCGGACAGGGGGTACTACAATGAGCAGTTCTTC. It codes for CASSIGADRGYYNEQFF.

Note on this clonotype: A clone one base away is much larger, so this may be a read error. The chain uses TRBV19 and TRBJ1-1, with 9 bases aligning to TRBD1. The CDR3 runs to 14 residues. Per the germline V gene, CDR1 is LNHDA and CDR2 is SQIVND (reference sequence). Losses at the gene ends were 6 bases for V and 6 bases for J; bases not matched to a gene: 8. The CDR3 reads CASSNVDRGAEAFF. The CDR3 DNA is TGTGCCAGTAGCAATGTGGACAGGGGCGCTGAAGCTTTCTTT. Complete variable domain (other parts from reference TRBV19 and TRBJ1-1): DGGITQSPKYLFRKEGQNVTLSCEQNLNHDAMYWYRQDPGQGLRLIYYSQIVNDFQKGDIAEGYSVSREKKESFPLTVTSAQKNPTAFYLCASSNVDRGAEAFFGQGTRLTVV.

This clonotype was recorded many times. The chain employs TRBV5-1 and TRBJ2-1; 14 nucleotides agree with TRBD2. CDR3 length: 15 amino acids. Germline values: CDR1 SGHRS, CDR2 YFSETQ. With 7 bases clipped from V and 6 bases from J, the junction kept 6 bases outside the gene matches. CDR3 amino acids: CASGGLAGEFNEQFF. The CDR3 DNA reads TGCGCCAGCGGGGGACTAGCGGGAGAGTTCAATGAGCAGTTCTTC.

The table lists this clonotype with many counts. The chain carries TRBV20-1 and TRBJ2-3; 8 bases match TRBD2. The CDR3 spans 15 residues. Germline V gene lookup returns CDR1 DFQATT and CDR2 SNEGSKA (reference sequence). The J segment lost 0 bases and the V segment lost 1 base, leaving 3 bases of the junction unmatched. The chain's CDR3 is CSARAPSGSTDTQYF. The CDR3, as DNA: TGCAGTGCTAGAGCTCCTAGCGGGAGCACAGATACGCAGTATTTT.

This clonotype appeared many times. The chain couples TRBV24-1 to TRBJ2-5; TRBD1 aligns across 7 bases. Trimming at V came to 7 bases and at J to 2 bases, leaving 9 bases not matched to a gene. The CDR3 loop spans 15 amino acids. Germline CDR1 reads KGHDR; CDR2 reads SFDVKD. The chain's CDR3 is CATSQTGLEQETQYF. The CDR3 DNA is TGTGCCACCAGCCAGACAGGGTTAGAACAAGAGACCCAGTACTTC.

The table lists this clonotype with a few counts. This chain connects TRBV7-9 to TRBJ1-5, with D tentatively TRBD1 (5 bases). This CDR3 spans 13 amino acids. Trimming pared 4 bases from V and 7 bases from J, leaving 11 bases between. Germline-derived CDR1 and CDR2 are SEHNR and FQNEAQ (reference sequence). The CDR3 loop is CASSSPEGQPQHF. Written as DNA, the CDR3 is TGTGCCAGCAGCTCCCCTGAGGGGCAGCCCCAGCATTTT.

V is TRBV10-3 and J is TRBJ1-2; D possibly corresponds to TRBD1 (5 bases). From germline, CDR1 is ENHRY and CDR2 SYGVKD. This CDR3 contains 12 residues. Between the trimmed V and J ends, which lost 9 bases and 8 bases, there was a span of 16 bases. In DNA form, the CDR3 reads TGTGCCATTACGGATCAGGGAGGGGGCTACACCTTC. Protein product: CAITDQGGGYTF.

About this clonotype: A read error is possible here, since a much larger clone lies one base away. V gene TRBV2 combines with J gene TRBJ2-7; 9 nucleotides align to TRBD2. This CDR3 contains 13 residues. CDR1 and CDR2 (germline): SNHLY, FYNNEI. V gave up 7 bases and J gave up 2 bases; unmatched junction bases: 3. The CDR3 sequence: CASIASGAYEQYF. DNA for the CDR3: TGTGCCAGCATCGCTAGCGGGGCCTACGAGCAGTACTTC.

A word on this clonotype: This may stem from a read error, because a much larger clone lies one nucleotide away. V and J are TRBV18 and TRBJ1-2; TRBD1 agrees at 7 bases. The CDR3 contains 13 residues. Germline V gives CDR1 KGHSH, CDR2 LQKENI. In DNA, the CDR3 is TGTGCCAGCTCACCCACAGGGGAGTATGGCCACACCTTC. It codes for CASSPTGEYGHTF.

This clonotype has at least ten counts. The gene calls are TRBV2 and TRBJ2-1, with D hard to call. Germline assignment: CDR1 SNHLY and CDR2 FYNNEI. The CDR3 has 11 residues. Trimming stripped 7 bases from V and 8 bases from J, with 9 bases between. In nucleotides, the CDR3 is TGTGCCAGCATGTATTTCTATGAGCAGTTCTTC. Protein product: CASMYFYEQFF.

The V call is TRBV6-2 or TRBV6-3, the J call TRBJ2-7; a weak D match, TRBD2 (7 bases). Trimming removed 0 bases from V and 0 bases from J, with 15 bases in between. Per the germline V gene, CDR1 is MNHEY and CDR2 is SVGEGT. The CDR3 contains 17 residues. The CDR3 DNA sequence: TGTGCCAGCAGTTACTCATACGGCGGGGGCAGCTCCTACGAGCAGTACTTC. Protein: CASSYSYGGGSSYEQYF.

This clonotype was seen a handful of times. The rearrangement joins TRBV9 to TRBJ1-1; the D is unclear. The V end was cut by 1 base, the J end by 2 bases, with 6 bases between. Germline lookup yields CDR1 SGDLS and CDR2 YYNGEE. This CDR3 spans 13 amino acids. Written as DNA, the CDR3 is TGTGCCAGCAGCGTATGGCCCAACACTGAAGCTTTCTTT. Its protein is CASSVWPNTEAFF.